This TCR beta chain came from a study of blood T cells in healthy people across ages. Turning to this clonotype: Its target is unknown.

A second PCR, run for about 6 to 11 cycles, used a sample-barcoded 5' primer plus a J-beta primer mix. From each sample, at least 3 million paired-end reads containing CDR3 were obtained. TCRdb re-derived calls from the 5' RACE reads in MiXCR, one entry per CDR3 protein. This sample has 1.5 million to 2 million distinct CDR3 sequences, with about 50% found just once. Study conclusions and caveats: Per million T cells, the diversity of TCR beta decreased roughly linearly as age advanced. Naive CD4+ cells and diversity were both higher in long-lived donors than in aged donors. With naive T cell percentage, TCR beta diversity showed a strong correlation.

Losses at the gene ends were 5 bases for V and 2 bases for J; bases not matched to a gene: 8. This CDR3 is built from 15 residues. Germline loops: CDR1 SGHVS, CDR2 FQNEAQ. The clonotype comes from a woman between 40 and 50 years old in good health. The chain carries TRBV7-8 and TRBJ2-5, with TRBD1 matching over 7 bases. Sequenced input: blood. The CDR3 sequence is CASSPDRLKQETQYF. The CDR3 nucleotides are TGTGCCAGCAGCCCGGACAGGCTTAAGCAAGAGACCCAGTACTTC.